The 12 T cell receptor beta chains in this list originate from one sample, sequenced in a study of T cells expressing NK-cell markers. Each CDR3 protein gets one entry in TCRdb, which reprocessed the 5' RACE reads and gives no DNA. The table for this sample gives some 440,000 distinct CDR3 sequences. The sequencing sample was made of blood T cells: a sorted CD56 or NKG2C T cell subset, CD4+ or CD8+ T cells, or bulk PBMC T cells (not recorded which). All receptors come from a woman aged 45 to 65 in good health.

The gene calls are TRBV12-3 or TRBV12-4 and TRBJ2-2; there is no DNA to check the TCRdb D call of TRBD2. The CDR3 length is 16 residues. This chain's CDR3 is CASSGSGAVGTGELFF.

This chain connects TRBV6-1 to TRBJ1-1. The CDR3 totals 15 residues. The germline CDR1 and CDR2 sequences are MNHNS and SASEGT. CDR3 region: CASSERRGGNTEAFF.

V and J are TRBV2 and TRBJ1-1. The CDR3 loop spans 14 amino acids. Germline CDR1 and CDR2: SNHLY and FYNNEI. The CDR3 reads CASSDWAGNTEAFF.

This rearrangement joins TRBV4-1 to TRBJ1-2. This CDR3 has 16 residues. CDR1 is MGHRA and CDR2 is YSYEKL in the germline V gene. The CDR3 reads CASSPRDFPWENGYTF.

The chain uses TRBV5-1 and TRBJ2-3; the TCRdb D gene call, TRBD2, has no DNA to confirm it. The CDR3 length is 15 residues. Germline loops: CDR1 SGHRS, CDR2 YFSETQ. The chain's CDR3 is CASSPNVGGVDTQYF.

The chain links TRBV5-1 to TRBJ2-5. This CDR3 contains 14 residues. In germline, CDR1 is SGHRS, CDR2 YFSETQ. The CDR3 here is CASSLLWAGETQYF. Complete variable domain (other parts from reference TRBV5-1 and TRBJ2-5): KAGVTQTPRYLIKTRGQQVTLSCSPISGHRSVSWYQQTPGQGLQFLFEYFSETQRNKGNFPGRFSGRQFSNSRSEMNVSTLELGDSALYLCASSLLWAGETQYFGPGTRLLVL.

This CDR3 is CASSFSSTGGGYEQYF. The rearrangement joins TRBV5-5 to TRBJ2-7; TCRdb returns TRBD1, unconfirmable since there is no DNA. Germline V gives CDR1 SGHKS, CDR2 YYEKEE (reference sequence). The CDR3 has 16 residues.

The chain links TRBV6-4 to TRBJ2-1; TCRdb selects TRBD2, and the lack of DNA leaves this call unchecked. Germline lookup yields CDR1 MRHNA and CDR2 SNTAGT. CDR3 length: 13 amino acids. The CDR3 loop reads CASSTGTVNEQFF.

The rearrangement joins TRBV5-1 to TRBJ2-1; the D gene TCRdb calls, TRBD1, cannot be checked with no DNA. The length of the CDR3 is 13 residues. Germline V gene sequence: CDR1 SGHRS, CDR2 YFSETQ. The CDR3 loop reads CASSLSKGNEQFF.

Here the CDR3 reads CASSYSKGRGGGNTIYF. This chain joins TRBV6-5 and TRBJ1-3; TCRdb designates TRBD1, a call that cannot be tested without DNA. This CDR3 is built from 17 residues. CDR1 MNHEY and CDR2 SVGAGI come from the germline V gene.

The chain links TRBV4-1 to TRBJ2-6; no DNA is available, so the TRBD1 call from TCRdb remains unchecked. The CDR3 consists of 16 residues. CDR1 is MGHRA, CDR2 YSYEKL, per germline. The CDR3 region is CASSPTRVAGANVLTF.

The CDR3 region is CSARKPGVRYNEQFF. The chain combines TRBV20-1 with TRBJ2-1; the D call of TRBD1 rests on TCRdb alone, since no DNA is present to check it. CDR1 is DFQATT and CDR2 is SNEGSKA in the germline V gene (reference sequence). The CDR3 consists of 15 residues.